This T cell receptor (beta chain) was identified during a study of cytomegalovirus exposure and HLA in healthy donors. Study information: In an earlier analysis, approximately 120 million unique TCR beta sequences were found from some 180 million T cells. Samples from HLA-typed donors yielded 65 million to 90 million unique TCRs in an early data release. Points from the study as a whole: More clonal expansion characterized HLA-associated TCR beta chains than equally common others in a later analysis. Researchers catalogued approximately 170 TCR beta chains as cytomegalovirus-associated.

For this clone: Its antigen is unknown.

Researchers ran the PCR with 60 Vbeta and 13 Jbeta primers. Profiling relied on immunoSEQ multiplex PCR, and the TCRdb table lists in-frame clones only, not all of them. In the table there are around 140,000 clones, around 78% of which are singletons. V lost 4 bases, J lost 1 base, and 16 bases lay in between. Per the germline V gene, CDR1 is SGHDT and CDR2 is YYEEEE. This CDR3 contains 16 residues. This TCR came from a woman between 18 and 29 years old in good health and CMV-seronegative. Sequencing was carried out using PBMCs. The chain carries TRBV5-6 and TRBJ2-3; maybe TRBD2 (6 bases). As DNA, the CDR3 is TGTGCCAGCAGCCCGGAGGGGTTTGGGGGCACAGATACGCAGTATTTT. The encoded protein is CASSPEGFGGTDTQYF.